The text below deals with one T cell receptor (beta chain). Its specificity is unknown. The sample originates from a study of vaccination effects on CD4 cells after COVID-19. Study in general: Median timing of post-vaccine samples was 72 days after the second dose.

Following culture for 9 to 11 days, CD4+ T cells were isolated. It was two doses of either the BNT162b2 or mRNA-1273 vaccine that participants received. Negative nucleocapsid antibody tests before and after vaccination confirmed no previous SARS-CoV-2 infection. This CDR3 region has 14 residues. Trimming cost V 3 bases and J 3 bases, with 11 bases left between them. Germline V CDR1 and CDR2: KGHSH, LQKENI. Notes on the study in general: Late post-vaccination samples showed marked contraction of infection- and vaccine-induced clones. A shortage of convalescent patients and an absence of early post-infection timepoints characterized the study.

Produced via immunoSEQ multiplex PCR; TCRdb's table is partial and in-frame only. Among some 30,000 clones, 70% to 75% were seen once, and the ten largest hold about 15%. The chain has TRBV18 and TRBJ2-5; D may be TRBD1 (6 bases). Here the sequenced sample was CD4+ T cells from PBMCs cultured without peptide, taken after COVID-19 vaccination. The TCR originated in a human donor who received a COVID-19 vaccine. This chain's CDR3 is CASSPSGQEETQYF. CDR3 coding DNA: TGTGCCAGCTCACCCTCGGGACAAGAAGAGACCCAGTACTTC.